This T cell receptor beta chain is drawn from a study of cytomegalovirus exposure and HLA in healthy donors. General observations from the study: TCR beta chains numbering under 200 were designated cytomegalovirus-associated. In an earlier analysis, about 90% or about 30%: the productive usage of most TCR beta V segments.

The germline CDR1 and CDR2 sequences are GTSNPN and SVGIG (reference sequence). The CDR3 extends over 13 amino acids. V lost 2 bases, J lost 7 bases, and 12 bases lay in between. PCR was performed using 60 Vbeta and 13 Jbeta primers. The data were produced by immunoSEQ multiplex PCR, yet TCRdb's version contains in-frame clones alone and is incomplete. Here the sample spans about 140,000 clones, 70% to 80% being singletons. About this clone itself: The antigen is not known.

The sequenced sample consisted of PBMCs. This chain uses TRBV30 with TRBJ1-5; the D is unclear. The sequence was obtained from a female donor in good health and CMV-seronegative. CDR3 sequence: CAWSPSVKQPQHF. The CDR3 DNA sequence: TGTGCCTGGAGTCCCTCTGTTAAACAGCCCCAGCATTTT.